Each of the 5 T cell receptor beta chains below was sequenced from the same sample in a study of T cells in Graves' hyperthyroidism and ophthalmopathy (dated by TCRdb to between 2017 and 2020). The receptor library was made with multiplex PCR. Sequencer: Illumina HiSeq 2000. TCR beta CDR3 regions were amplified from RNA transcripts. The TCR CDR3 was subjected to a first round of RT-PCR using the HTBI primer set and the Qiagen OneStep RT-PCR kit. The raw public reads went through TCRdb reprocessing: fastp at Q25, MiXCR clone calling, in-frame beta chains kept. Records with the same CDR3 protein are collapsed into one entry carrying the most frequent genes and DNA. The sample records hundreds of thousands of distinct CDR3 sequences, about 15% of which are singletons. Of the sample, 9.5% to 13% is held by the ten largest clones. The sample taken for sequencing was blood. The receptor set was obtained from a young woman with Graves' hyperthyroidism.

About this clonotype: The junction departs from germline at one end; a sequencing error may be responsible. V gene TRBV27 combines with J gene TRBJ2-5; either TRBD1 or TRBD2 may supply D (5 bases each). Per the germline V gene, CDR1 is MNHEY and CDR2 is SMNVEV (reference sequence). The CDR3 totals 13 residues. CDR3 DNA: TGTGCCGGCAGTTATATGAGGGGTGAGACCCAGTACTTC. Protein product: CAGSYMRGETQYF.

This clonotype showed up many times. The rearrangement links TRBV3-1 to TRBJ2-3; D is undetermined. CDR1 is LGHDT, CDR2 YNNKEL, per germline (reference sequence). Trimming pared 2 bases from V and 0 bases from J, leaving 3 bases between. The CDR3 has 13 residues. The DNA of the CDR3 is TGTGCCAGCAGCCAACCTAGCACAGATACGCAGTATTTT. As protein: CASSQPSTDTQYF.

Ten or more counts support this clonotype. The chain employs TRBV12-3 or TRBV12-4 and TRBJ2-5; D possibly corresponds to TRBD2 (5 bases). V was clipped by 4 bases and J by 2 bases, with 17 bases between them. CDR3 length equals 16 residues. The CDR3 sequence: CASSYSFREQQETQYF. In nucleotides, the CDR3 is TGTGCCAGCAGTTATTCTTTTCGGGAACAGCAAGAGACCCAGTACTTC.

This clonotype occurred a few times. The chain combines TRBV6-2 or TRBV6-3 with TRBJ2-7, with 15 bases matching TRBD2. With V trimmed by 5 bases and J by 3 bases, 5 bases remained unmatched. Germline V gene data show CDR1 as MNHEY and CDR2 as SVGEGT. There are 16 residues in the CDR3. CDR3: CASSIGTSGRLYEQYF. The DNA of the CDR3 is TGTGCCAGCAGTATCGGGACTAGCGGGAGGCTCTACGAGCAGTACTTC.

This clonotype has ten or more counts. This sequence joins TRBV29-1 and TRBJ1-2, with D possibly TRBD1 on 5 matching bases. V dropped 3 bases and J dropped 4 bases, with 15 bases sitting between them. The CDR3 loop spans 14 amino acids. CDR1 is SQVTM and CDR2 is ANQGSEA in the germline V gene. Here the CDR3 reads CSVDNFGGSYGYTF. The CDR3, as DNA: TGCAGCGTTGACAACTTCGGGGGGTCCTATGGCTACACCTTC.